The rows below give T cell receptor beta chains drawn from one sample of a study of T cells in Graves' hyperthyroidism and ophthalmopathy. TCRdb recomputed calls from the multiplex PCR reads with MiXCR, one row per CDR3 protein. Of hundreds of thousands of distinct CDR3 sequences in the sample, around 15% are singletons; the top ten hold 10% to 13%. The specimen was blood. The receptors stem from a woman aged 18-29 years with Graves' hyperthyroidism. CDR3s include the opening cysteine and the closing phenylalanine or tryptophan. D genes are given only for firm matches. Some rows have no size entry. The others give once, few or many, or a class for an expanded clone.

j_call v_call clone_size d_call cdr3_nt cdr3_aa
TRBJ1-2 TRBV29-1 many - TGCAGCGTGAGAACAGGGTATGGCTACACCTTC CSVRTGYGYTF
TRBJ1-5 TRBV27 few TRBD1 TGTGCCAACGGGAAGGGGACAGAGCTGAGCAATCAGCCCCAGCATTTT CANGKGTELSNQPQHF
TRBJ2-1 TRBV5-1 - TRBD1 TGCGCCAGCAGCATTGCGCCGGGACAGGGCTACGAGCAGTTCTTC CASSIAPGQGYEQFF
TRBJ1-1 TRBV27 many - TGTGCCAGCAGCCTGTTAGGCGGGAACACTGAAGCTTTCTTT CASSLLGGNTEAFF
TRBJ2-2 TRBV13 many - TGTGCCAGCAGTTTCAGGGCCGGGGAGCTGTTTTTT CASSFRAGELFF
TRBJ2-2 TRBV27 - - TGTGCCAGCAGTCCATTTCTCGGGGTGGGTGTCGGCACCGGGGAGCTGTTTTTT CASSPFLGVGVGTGELFF
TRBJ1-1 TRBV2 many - TGTGCCAGCAGTAAGGACAGAATGAACACTGAAGCTTTCTTT CASSKDRMNTEAFF
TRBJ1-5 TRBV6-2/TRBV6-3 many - TGTGCCAGCAGTTACCCTCTCCCGAGTGGCAATCAGCCCCAGCATTTT CASSYPLPSGNQPQHF
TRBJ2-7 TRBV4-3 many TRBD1 TGCGCCAGCAGCCAAGATAACAGGGGATTGTTGAACGAGCAGTACTTC CASSQDNRGLLNEQYF
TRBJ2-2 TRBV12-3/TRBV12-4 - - TGTGCCAGCACGACTGCAGGGGTGAACACCGGGGAGCTGTTTTTT CASTTAGVNTGELFF
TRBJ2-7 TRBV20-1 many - TGCAGTGCTAAGACTAGGGCCACCTACGAGCAGTACTTC CSAKTRATYEQYF
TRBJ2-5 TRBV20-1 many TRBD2 TGCAGTGCTGGGCCTAGCGGCCAAGAGACCCAGTACTTC CSAGPSGQETQYF
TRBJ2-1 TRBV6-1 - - TGTGCCAGCAGTTCCCAACGGGGGAAGACATACAATGAGCAGTTCTTC CASSSQRGKTYNEQFF
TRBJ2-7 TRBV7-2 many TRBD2 TGTGCCAGCAGCATGACTAGCGCCGGAGAGCAGTACTTC CASSMTSAGEQYF
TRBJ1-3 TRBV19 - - TGTGCCAGTAGTATTTCCCTCTGGCAAGATCTTATGAGCTCTGGAAACACCATATATTTT CASSISLWQDLMSSGNTIYF
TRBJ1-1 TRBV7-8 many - TGTGCCAGCAGCTTAACCCCTACAGGGAACACTGAAGCTTTCTTT CASSLTPTGNTEAFF
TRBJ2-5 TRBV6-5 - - TGTGCCAGCAGTTCCTACGGCGGGGAGACCCAGTACTTC CASSSYGGETQYF
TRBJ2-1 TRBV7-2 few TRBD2 TGTGCCAGCAGTCTAGCGGGACTAGCTTTGGGGCAGTTCTTC CASSLAGLALGQFF
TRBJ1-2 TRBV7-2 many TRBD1 TGTGCCAGCAGCTTAGCGTCTCCCGAGACAGGGGATGGCTACACCTTC CASSLASPETGDGYTF
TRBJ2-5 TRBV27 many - TGTGCCAGCAGTCGGGCCAGTTGGGAGACCCAGTACTTC CASSRASWETQYF
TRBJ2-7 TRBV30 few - TGTGCCTGGAGTGCAAAGGGGAGTACCTACGAGCAGTACTTC CAWSAKGSTYEQYF
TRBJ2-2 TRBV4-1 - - TGCGCCAGCAGCCAAACAAGTCTTAACACCGGGGAGCTGTTTTTT CASSQTSLNTGELFF
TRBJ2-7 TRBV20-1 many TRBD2 TGCAGTGCTAGAGCTAGCGGGAGGGCCCACGAGCAGTACTTC CSARASGRAHEQYF
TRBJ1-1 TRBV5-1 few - TGCGCCAGCGGAGTCAGGAGGACTGAAGCTTTCTTT CASGVRRTEAFF
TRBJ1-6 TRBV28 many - TGTGCCAGCAGGACTTGGCCCTATAATTCACCCCTCCACTTT CASRTWPYNSPLHF